These T cell receptor beta chains were read from a single sample in a study of shared clonotypes between healthy human individuals. Only in-frame clones appear in the TCRdb table, and some are missing; sequencing was by immunoSEQ multiplex PCR. The top ten hold 0.13% of the sample, which has 2 million or so clones, 95% seen once. The sequencing input was naive CD4+ T cells sorted from blood. These TCRs come from a young man in good health. The CDR3 runs from the conserved cysteine through the conserved F or W. Fields, in order: CDR3 DNA, CDR3 protein, J gene, clone size, D gene, V gene. The D gene is left open where the match is weak. Expanded clones get a size class; other rows say once, few or many, or leave the size out.

TGTGCCAGCAGCCAAGTTGGGGGCGGGCGAACTGAAGCTTTCTTT	CASSQVGGGRTEAFF	TRBJ1-1	NA	NA	TRBV14
TGCGCCAGCAGCCATTCCTATCCGACCTCAGGGGGGCCGACCAAAAACATTCAGTACTTC	CASSHSYPTSGGPTKNIQYF	TRBJ2-4	NA	NA	TRBV4-1
TGTGCCAGCAGCCGTAAAGGTTTGATGGAAAAACTGTTTTTT	CASSRKGLMEKLFF	TRBJ1-4	NA	NA	TRBV7-2
TGTGCCTGGAACAGGGCCTTGGGCACCGGGGAGCTGTTTTTT	CAWNRALGTGELFF	TRBJ2-2	NA	NA	TRBV30
TGTGCCAGCAGTCCTTTCCCGAATGAGCAGTTCTTC	CASSPFPNEQFF	TRBJ2-1	NA	NA	TRBV6-5
TGTGCCAGCAGGCTGTCCGGGGGCTATGGCTACACCTTC	CASRLSGGYGYTF	TRBJ1-2	NA	NA	TRBV14
TGTGCCAGCAGAACTTATACAGGGGCAGTTGAGACCCAGTACTTC	CASRTYTGAVETQYF	TRBJ2-5	NA	TRBD1	TRBV6-5
TGCGCCAGCAGCTTGGGGGACACAACAGATACGCAGTATTTT	CASSLGDTTDTQYF	TRBJ2-3	once	NA	TRBV5-1
TGTGCCAGCAGTGAAGGACAGGGCTCCTACAATGAGCAGTTCTTC	CASSEGQGSYNEQFF	TRBJ2-1	NA	TRBD1	TRBV25-1
TGTGCCAGCAGTGGGTGGACGGATGATCAGCCCCAGCATTTT	CASSGWTDDQPQHF	TRBJ1-5	NA	NA	TRBV2
TGCGCCAGCAGCCAAGGAGGAGGAGGGGGGAGCACCAGGACAGATACGCAGTATTTT	CASSQGGGGGSTRTDTQYF	TRBJ2-3	NA	NA	TRBV4-3
TGTGCCAGCAGCCCTCCCCAGCGGGGTTACAATGAGCAGTTCTTC	CASSPPQRGYNEQFF	TRBJ2-1	NA	NA	TRBV21-1
TGTGCCAGCAAGGCCTTGGAGAGCTACAATGAGCAGTTCTTC	CASKALESYNEQFF	TRBJ2-1	NA	NA	TRBV6-1
TGTGCCAGCAGCTTAGGGAGCCTGCCAGCTTTCTTT	CASSLGSLPAFF	TRBJ1-1	NA	NA	TRBV7-9
TGTGCCAGCAGCCCTTCATTAGCAGCTAGCACAGATACGCAGTATTTT	CASSPSLAASTDTQYF	TRBJ2-3	NA	NA	TRBV7-9
TGTGCCTGGACTGGCTGGCAAACTAATTCACCCCTCCACTTT	CAWTGWQTNSPLHF	TRBJ1-6	NA	NA	TRBV30
TGTGCCAGCAGTTTGGCACGCGGGTACTATAATTCACCCCTCCACTTT	CASSLARGYYNSPLHF	TRBJ1-6	NA	NA	TRBV28
TGTGCCAGCAGTCCCTCAGGGTTAACTAATGAAAAACTGTTTTTT	CASSPSGLTNEKLFF	TRBJ1-4	NA	NA	TRBV6-7
TGTGCCAGCAGTAGCGACCATTTACAAAGTCGGGCCAACGTCCTGACTTTC	CASSSDHLQSRANVLTF	TRBJ2-6	once	NA	TRBV6-7
TGTGCCAGCAGCTTAATCAGGGTGAACATTCAGTACTTC	CASSLIRVNIQYF	TRBJ2-4	NA	NA	TRBV11-2
TGTGCCAGCAGCCGGGACGGGGGGCCTTACAATGAGCAGTTCTTC	CASSRDGGPYNEQFF	TRBJ2-1	NA	NA	TRBV9
TGTGCCAGCGGGATAAACTACGAGCAGTACTTC	CASGINYEQYF	TRBJ2-7	NA	NA	TRBV6-5
TGTGCCAGCAGTGTTACAGGGGGCGCTGATGGCTACACCTTC	CASSVTGGADGYTF	TRBJ1-2	NA	TRBD1	TRBV2
TGTGCCAGCAGCCCCCTCGGACAAACCCCTTCACCCCTCCACTTT	CASSPLGQTPSPLHF	TRBJ1-6	once	NA	TRBV5-4
TGTGCCATCAGTGTAGGTAGCGGTTCCTCCTACGAGCAGTACTTC	CAISVGSGSSYEQYF	TRBJ2-7	NA	NA	TRBV10-3
TGTGCCAGCCGAAGAATTTTGAACACTGAAGCTTTCTTT	CASRRILNTEAFF	TRBJ1-1	NA	NA	TRBV6-1
TGTGCCAGTAGGCTAGGGGACGTGATCCACAATGAGCAGTTCTTC	CASRLGDVIHNEQFF	TRBJ2-1	NA	NA	TRBV19
TGTGCCAGCAGTAGGGACGTGAGCACCGGGGAGCTGTTTTTT	CASSRDVSTGELFF	TRBJ2-2	NA	NA	TRBV6-6
TGTGCCAGCAGCCGAGACAGGGCGAATGAGCAGTTCTTC	CASSRDRANEQFF	TRBJ2-1	NA	TRBD1	TRBV9
TGTGCCAGCAGCTCCCGGGGAGGGAAAGGGGGCTACACCTTC	CASSSRGGKGGYTF	TRBJ1-2	NA	NA	TRBV11-2
TGTGCCTGGAGTGTAGGAGGGGGGGAGTTCTTC	CAWSVGGGEFF	TRBJ2-1	NA	NA	TRBV30
TGCAGCGTGGAGGACGGGTTTATTGGGGAGACCCAGTACTTC	CSVEDGFIGETQYF	TRBJ2-5	NA	NA	TRBV29-1
TGTGCCAGCAGTTACGGAGGGTTTGGCACTGAAGCTTTCTTT	CASSYGGFGTEAFF	TRBJ1-1	NA	NA	TRBV6-5
TGTGCCAGCAGCCTCTGGGGGCGCGGCTACACCTTC	CASSLWGRGYTF	TRBJ1-2	NA	NA	TRBV14
TGCGCCAGCAGCCAATCCCCGGGGGACCTCTCCTACGAGCAGTACTTC	CASSQSPGDLSYEQYF	TRBJ2-7	NA	NA	TRBV4-1
TGTGCCAGCGGCCTGACGGTTAGCAATCAGCCCCAGCATTTT	CASGLTVSNQPQHF	TRBJ1-5	NA	NA	TRBV2